What follows are 24 T cell receptor beta chains derived from one specimen sequenced in a study of beta chain features in type 1 diabetes. As every portion of the isolated RNA was reverse transcribed, the sequencing read expressed TCRB transcripts. Assay: immunoSEQ multiplex PCR; the TCRdb copy retains only in-frame clones and omits some. The data contain approximately 140,000 clones, about 44% of them singletons. The sequenced material came from Tregs from blood. These receptors were taken from a young man in good health.

The DNA for the CDR3 is TGTGCCAGCAGTGGATCCGGGTACGGAAACACCATATATTTT. Translating it yields CASSGSGYGNTIYF. This chain uses TRBV25-1 with TRBJ1-3; no reliable D call. V was pared by 4 bases and J by 4 bases, with 11 bases between. CDR1 MGHDK and CDR2 SYGVNS come from the germline V gene. The CDR3 runs to 14 residues.

The table lists this clone with a few counts. The chain joins TRBV18 to TRBJ2-5; D remains ambiguous. The germline CDR1 and CDR2 sequences are KGHSH and LQKENI. The CDR3 extends over 12 amino acids. V lost 6 bases to trimming and J lost 5 bases, with 10 bases between them. The CDR3 loop is CASSWQMETQYF. The CDR3 DNA is TGTGCCAGCTCTTGGCAGATGGAGACCCAGTACTTC.

CDR3 residues: CASRPTPGAYNEQFF. As DNA, the CDR3 is TGTGCCAGCAGGCCTACCCCAGGGGCCTACAATGAGCAGTTCTTC. The rearrangement links TRBV7-3 to TRBJ2-1; maybe TRBD1 (6 bases). The length of the CDR3 is 15 residues. The germline V gene has CDR1 SGHTA and CDR2 FQGTGA. V shed 6 bases and J shed 2 bases, with 14 bases lying between them.

V usage is TRBV11-2 and J usage is TRBJ2-1, with D unclear. V lost 1 base, J lost 4 bases, and 8 bases lay in between. Germline lookup yields CDR1 SGHAT and CDR2 FQNNGV. This CDR3 spans 14 amino acids. In nucleotides, the CDR3 is TGTGCCAGCAGCTTAGCTGCACGGTACAATGAGCAGTTCTTC. Translation gives CASSLAARYNEQFF.

This clone was seen only a few times. The chain joins TRBV6-5 to TRBJ1-4; 7 bases map to TRBD1. The trim removed 2 bases at V and 1 base at J, leaving 1 base unmatched. The germline V gene has CDR1 MNHEY and CDR2 SVGAGI. There are 15 residues in the CDR3. The CDR3: CASSYGDRTNEKLFF. CDR3 in DNA: TGTGCCAGCAGTTACGGGGACAGAACTAATGAAAAACTGTTTTTT.

The chain uses TRBV6-5 and TRBJ2-1; 9 bases match TRBD2. This CDR3 comprises 15 residues. Germline values: CDR1 MNHEY, CDR2 SVGAGI. V lost 2 bases and J lost 15; bases outside the gene matches: 14. Here the CDR3 reads CASSYELAGFRVWFF. In nucleotides, the CDR3 is TGTGCCAGCAGTTACGAACTAGCGGGCTTTAGAGTGTGGTTCTTC.

This clone showed up just a few times. The chain employs TRBV18 and TRBJ2-1; TRBD2 might be the D (6 bases). The CDR3 extends over 14 amino acids. CDR1 KGHSH and CDR2 LQKENI come from the germline V gene. Between the trimmed V and J ends, which lost 3 bases and 9 bases, there was a span of 15 bases. Here the CDR3 DNA reads TGTGCCAGCTCACCCCCGGGAGAGCCGGGTGAGCAGTTCTTC. Amino acid sequence: CASSPPGEPGEQFF. The complete variable domain, with remaining parts taken from reference TRBV18 and TRBJ2-1, reads NAGVMQNPRHLVRRRGQEARLRCSPMKGHSHVYWYRQLPEEGLKFMVYLQKENIIDESGMPKERFSAEFPKEGPSILRIQQVVRGDSAAYFCASSPPGEPGEQFFGPGTRLTVL.

This clone occurred once. The chain combines TRBV2 with TRBJ1-2; TRBD1 aligns across 8 bases. The V segment lost 9 bases and the J segment 6 bases; nucleotides outside the gene matches: 0. Germline V lookup: CDR1 SNHLY, CDR2 FYNNEI. The CDR3 length is 10 residues. The CDR3 loop is CARGQDGYTF. CDR3 nucleotides: TGTGCCAGGGGACAGGATGGCTACACCTTC.

The sample holds a few counts of this clone. The rearrangement uses TRBV7-8 and TRBJ2-3; 9 nucleotides agree with TRBD2. The CDR3 sequence is 18 residues long. The trim removed 2 bases at V and 4 bases at J, leaving 13 bases unmatched. The germline CDR1 and CDR2 sequences are SGHVS and FQNEAQ. The CDR3 DNA reads as TGTGCCAGCAGCTTAAACCCTGCGGTAGCGGGAGCGTCAGATACGCAGTATTTT. Translation: CASSLNPAVAGASDTQYF.

V gene TRBV15 combines with J gene TRBJ1-1; perhaps TRBD1 as D (5 bases). CDR1 is LNHNV and CDR2 is YYDKDF in the germline V gene (reference sequence). Trimming stripped 1 base from V and 3 bases from J, with 12 bases between. The CDR3 extends over 15 amino acids. CDR3 sequence: CATSRGAGLDTEAFF. The CDR3 DNA follows: TGTGCCACCAGCAGAGGCGCAGGGTTGGACACTGAAGCTTTCTTT. Together with reference TRBV15 and TRBJ1-1, the CDR3 gives the full variable domain: DAMVIQNPRYQVTQFGKPVTLSCSQTLNHNVMYWYQQKSSQAPKLLFHYYDKDFNNEADTPDNFQSRRPNTSFCFLDIRSPGLGDTAMYLCATSRGAGLDTEAFFGQGTRLTVV.

This sequence joins TRBV21-1 and TRBJ2-1; the table assigns TRBD2, which was not confirmed against the DNA. TRBV21-1 is assigned pseudogene status. The CDR3 is made up of 14 amino acids. CDR3 loop: CASSKGVGYNEQFF. DNA of the CDR3: TGTGCCAGCAGCAAAGGTGTCGGCTACAATGAGCAGTTCTTC.

V gene TRBV5-1 combines with J gene TRBJ2-7; D not resolved. V was shortened by 0 bases and J by 3 bases, with 16 bases between the two germline ends. The germline CDR1 and CDR2 sequences are SGHRS and YFSETQ. This CDR3 region has 16 residues. The CDR3 here is CASSLAVHQAYYEQYF. Here the CDR3 DNA reads TGCGCCAGCAGCTTGGCCGTGCACCAGGCATACTACGAGCAGTACTTC.

V usage is TRBV9 and J usage is TRBJ2-1; 10 bases are shared with TRBD2. CDR1 and CDR2 (germline): SGDLS, YYNGEE. The CDR3 consists of 16 residues. J gave up 10 bases and V 0 bases, and 10 bases lay outside the gene matches. The CDR3, as DNA: TGTGCCAGCAGCGTAGGGCTAGCGGGAGCCCCGGGAGAGCAGTTCTTC. Translating it yields CASSVGLAGAPGEQFF.

The rearrangement uses TRBV5-1 and TRBJ2-3; 9 bases line up with TRBD2. The germline gives CDR1 SGHRS, CDR2 YFSETQ. V was clipped by 3 bases and J by 4 bases; unmatched bases: 3. This CDR3 is 14 amino acids long. The CDR3 DNA follows: TGCGCCAGCAGCTCCGCGGGGGGGGCAGATACGCAGTATTTT. Protein: CASSSAGGADTQYF. Supplemented by reference TRBV5-1 and TRBJ2-3, the full variable domain reads KAGVTQTPRYLIKTRGQQVTLSCSPISGHRSVSWYQQTPGQGLQFLFEYFSETQRNKGNFPGRFSGRQFSNSRSEMNVSTLELGDSALYLCASSSAGGADTQYFGPGTRLTVL.

CDR3 sequence reads: CASSYVAGRTDTQYF. The CDR3 bases are TGTGCCAGCAGTTACGTGGCAGGGCGCACAGATACGCAGTATTTT. The V gene is TRBV6-5, the J gene TRBJ2-3, with D perhaps TRBD1 (5 bases). This CDR3 has 15 amino acids. Germline-derived CDR1 and CDR2 are MNHEY and SVGAGI. The ends were cut back, 2 bases at V and 1 base at J, with 10 bases in the middle.

This clone was counted a single time. The V call is TRBV27, the J call TRBJ1-1; no firm D call. Germline loops: CDR1 MNHEY, CDR2 SMNVEV (reference sequence). The V and J ends lost 9 bases and 3 bases respectively, with 17 bases between them. The length of the CDR3 is 14 residues. DNA for the CDR3: TGTGCCAGTACCCAGGACGCAGCGGACACTGAAGCTTTCTTT. Translated: CASTQDAADTEAFF.

The gene calls are TRBV6-5 and TRBJ1-1; perhaps TRBD1 as D (5 bases). Germline CDR1 reads MNHEY; CDR2 reads SVGAGI. Trimming took off 2 bases at V and 4 bases at J, with 8 bases between the two ends. This CDR3 is built from 13 residues. The CDR3, as DNA: TGTGCCAGCAGTTACGAAAGGGGCACTGAAGCTTTCTTT. The encoded protein is CASSYERGTEAFF.

This clone was counted a single time. V usage is TRBV18 and J usage is TRBJ2-1, with D tentatively TRBD2 (6 bases). V shed 0 bases and J shed 0 bases, with 15 bases lying between them. The CDR3 consists of 18 residues. Per germline, CDR1 KGHSH and CDR2 LQKENI. This chain's CDR3 is CASSPPYGRGSSYNEQFF. The DNA of the CDR3 is TGTGCCAGCTCACCACCGTATGGGCGGGGAAGCTCCTACAATGAGCAGTTCTTC.

V is TRBV6-6 and J is TRBJ2-6; 7 bases align to TRBD2. The CDR3 loop spans 15 amino acids. Germline trimming cut 6 bases from V and 4 bases from J; bases unmatched to any gene: 6. In germline, CDR1 is MNHNY, CDR2 SVGAGI (reference sequence). The CDR3 loop reads CASRSGGTGANVLTF. The CDR3 coding sequence is TGTGCCAGCAGATCCGGGGGGACCGGGGCCAACGTCCTGACTTTC.

The chain is built from TRBV28 and TRBJ2-7, with 9 nucleotides matching TRBD1. Trimming removed 4 bases from V and 2 bases from J; junction bases left unmatched: 0. The CDR3 consists of 13 residues. Germline CDR1 and CDR2: MDHEN and SYDVKM. CDR3 residues: CASSWTGAYEQYF. The CDR3 DNA follows: TGTGCCAGCAGTTGGACAGGGGCCTACGAGCAGTACTTC.

This chain connects TRBV7-2 to TRBJ2-7; 7 nucleotides line up with TRBD1. The CDR3 covers 15 residues. Germline V CDR1 and CDR2: SGHTA, FQGNSA. V lost 1 base to trimming and J lost 3 bases; unmatched junction nucleotides: 6. CDR3 nucleotide sequence: TGTGCCAGCAGCTTAGAGGGACAGTCCTTCTACGAGCAGTACTTC. This encodes CASSLEGQSFYEQYF.

The chain carries TRBV18 and TRBJ1-6, with TRBD1 matching 7 bases. J gave up 8 bases and V 4 bases, and 5 bases lay outside the gene matches. The germline V gene encodes CDR1 KGHSH and CDR2 LQKENI. The CDR3 has 14 residues. CDR3 residues: CASSLGTEDSPLHF. The CDR3, as DNA: TGTGCCAGCTCACTAGGGACAGAAGATTCACCCCTCCACTTT.

The J gene is TRBJ2-1, the V gene TRBV29-1, with TRBD2 matching 8 bases. The CDR3 loop spans 9 amino acids. The germline V gene encodes CDR1 SQVTM and CDR2 ANQGSEA. V lost 7 bases and J lost 11; bases outside the gene matches: 1. The CDR3 DNA reads as TGCAGCGCGGGGGGGCAGCAGTTCTTC. It yields the protein CSAGGQQFF.

This chain uses TRBV5-4 with TRBJ2-5; no definite D call. The germline gives CDR1 SGHNT, CDR2 YYREEE (reference sequence). Between the trimmed V and J ends, which lost 0 bases and 2 bases, there was a span of 5 bases. The CDR3 is made up of 13 amino acids. In DNA form, the CDR3 reads TGTGCCAGCAGCTTGGACAGACAAGAGACCCAGTACTTC. Its protein is CASSLDRQETQYF.